This passage covers 20 T cell receptor beta chains from one sample sequenced in a study of cytomegalovirus exposure and HLA in healthy donors. This PCR relied on a set of 60 Vbeta primers and 13 Jbeta primers. Only in-frame clones appear in the TCRdb table, and some are missing; sequencing was by immunoSEQ multiplex PCR. The sample consists of some 87,000 clones, 79% of them appearing once. Sequences were obtained from PBMCs. Receptor source: a woman aged 40 to 50 in good health and CMV-seropositive.

J is TRBJ1-2 and V is TRBV29-1; 7 bases match TRBD1. This CDR3 region has 14 residues. In germline, CDR1 is SQVTM, CDR2 ANQGSEA. V dropped 2 bases and J dropped 6; count of bases not matched to a gene: 9. This CDR3 reads CSVEPPLDRHGYTF. The CDR3 DNA reads TGCAGCGTTGAACCCCCTTTGGACAGGCATGGCTACACCTTC.

The chain couples TRBV7-9 to TRBJ2-3; TRBD2 is a possible D gene (6 bases). The V end lost 2 bases, the J end lost 3 bases, and 12 bases lay between the germline ends. The CDR3 totals 15 residues. Germline CDR1 is SEHNR and CDR2 is FQNEAQ (reference sequence). This CDR3 reads CASSLSGGRTDTQYF. DNA of the CDR3: TGTGCCAGCAGCTTATCTGGAGGGAGGACAGATACGCAGTATTTT.

The V gene is TRBV6-1, the J gene TRBJ2-1; 7 bases agree with TRBD2. The CDR3 spans 14 residues. CDR1 and CDR2 (germline): MNHNS, SASEGT. V lost 7 bases, J lost 5 bases, and 8 bases stayed unmatched. The CDR3 region is CASKEPSGDNEQFF. The CDR3, as DNA: TGTGCCAGCAAGGAGCCTAGCGGCGACAATGAGCAGTTCTTC.

The V gene is TRBV6-6, the J gene TRBJ2-7, with 8 bases aligning to TRBD2. The CDR3 spans 13 residues. Trimming cost V 6 bases and J 2 bases; bases outside gene matches: 3. Germline V gene sequence: CDR1 MNHNY, CDR2 SVGAGI (reference sequence). CDR3 bases: TGTGCCAGCAGAACTAGCGGCACCTACGAGCAGTACTTC. Amino acid sequence: CASRTSGTYEQYF.

CDR3 sequence reads: CAWSPRQGRAEAFF. DNA for the CDR3: TGTGCCTGGAGCCCAAGACAGGGTAGGGCTGAAGCTTTCTTT. The rearrangement links TRBV30 to TRBJ1-1, with 7 bases fitting TRBD1. J gave up 6 bases and V 3 bases, and 10 bases lay outside the gene matches. The CDR3 is made up of 14 amino acids. Per germline, CDR1 GTSNPN and CDR2 SVGIG (reference sequence).

The chain has TRBV5-6 and TRBJ2-1, with 9 bases matching TRBD2. Germline V CDR1 and CDR2: SGHDT, YYEEEE. The V and J ends lost 2 bases and 3 bases, in that order; junction bases with no gene match: 12. The CDR3 consists of 18 residues. For the CDR3, the DNA is TGTGCCAGCAGCTTTGGGCCGTTGGCGGGGGGGTACTACAATGAGCAGTTCTTC. Translating gives CASSFGPLAGGYYNEQFF.

The gene calls are TRBV14 and TRBJ2-4, with TRBD1 identical over 7 bases. Germline CDR1 reads SGHDN; CDR2 reads FVKESK. The V and J ends lost 5 bases and 8 bases, in that order; junction bases with no gene match: 9. The CDR3 is 14 residues long. In nucleotides, the CDR3 is TGTGCCAGCAGCGACTTGGGACAGTCGGACATTCAGTACTTC. It specifies CASSDLGQSDIQYF. The full variable domain, its missing parts supplied by reference TRBV14 and TRBJ2-4, is EAGVTQFPSHSVIEKGQTVTLRCDPISGHDNLYWYRRVMGKEIKFLLHFVKESKQDESGMPNNRFLAERTGGTYSTLKVQPAELEDSGVYFCASSDLGQSDIQYFGAGTRLSVL.

This clone was counted between two and nine times. The V and J genes are TRBV19 and TRBJ1-5, with 7 bases fitting TRBD1. Germline-derived CDR1 and CDR2 are LNHDA and SQIVND (reference sequence). The CDR3 has 14 residues. V lost 3 bases and J lost 7; bases outside the gene matches: 6. The DNA for the CDR3 is TGTGCCAGTAGTATCTCAGGGGGTTGGCAGCCCCAGCATTTT. This encodes CASSISGGWQPQHF.

The chain has TRBV5-1 and TRBJ2-1; TRBD2 matches 8 bases. The V segment lost 7 bases and the J segment 6 bases; nucleotides outside the gene matches: 9. CDR3 length equals 14 residues. Germline CDR1 and CDR2: SGHRS and YFSETQ. CDR3 sequence (DNA): TGCGCCAGCTTCGGGGGGGCGACTTCCAATGAGCAGTTCTTC. This sequence encodes CASFGGATSNEQFF. The whole variable domain, remainder taken from reference TRBV5-1 and TRBJ2-1, is KAGVTQTPRYLIKTRGQQVTLSCSPISGHRSVSWYQQTPGQGLQFLFEYFSETQRNKGNFPGRFSGRQFSNSRSEMNVSTLELGDSALYLCASFGGATSNEQFFGPGTRLTVL.

The chain employs TRBV6-5 and TRBJ2-6, with D hard to call. Germline V CDR1 and CDR2: MNHEY, SVGAGI. The CDR3 consists of 14 residues. V was clipped by 4 bases and J by 0 bases, with 4 bases between them. Here the CDR3 reads CASSLSSGANVLTF. The DNA of the CDR3 is TGTGCCAGCAGTTTGAGCTCTGGGGCCAACGTCCTGACTTTC.

Worth noting for this clone: The same CDR3 also results from other DNA sequences found in this sample. CDR3 loop: CASSVSGGVTDTQYF. The CDR3 DNA is TGTGCCAGCAGCGTTAGCGGGGGGGTCACAGATACGCAGTATTTT. This chain uses TRBV9 with TRBJ2-3, with 11 bases fitting TRBD2. Germline trimming cut 2 bases from V and 2 bases from J; bases unmatched to any gene: 1. The CDR3 consists of 15 residues. Germline lookup yields CDR1 SGDLS and CDR2 YYNGEE.

The chain couples TRBV14 to TRBJ2-7; D is uncertain. The CDR3 is 13 residues long. Trimming cost V 1 base and J 2 bases, with 6 bases left between them. CDR1 is SGHDN and CDR2 is FVKESK in the germline V gene. This chain's CDR3 is CASSQVRAYEQYF. The CDR3 bases are TGTGCCAGCAGCCAAGTCCGTGCCTACGAGCAGTACTTC.

The V call is TRBV1, the J call TRBJ2-7; the DNA was not used to check the table's D call, TRBD2. TRBV1 is recorded as a pseudogene. CDR3 length: 16 amino acids. CDR3 in DNA: TGCACCAGCAGCCAAAAGGCGGGGGAGTATTGTATGAAGCAGTACTTC. This encodes CTSSQKAGEYCMKQYF.

The chain joins TRBV27 to TRBJ1-4, with D possibly being TRBD1 (5 bases). Germline V gene data show CDR1 as MNHEY and CDR2 as SMNVEV (reference sequence). The V and J ends lost 3 bases and 10 bases respectively, with 9 bases between them. CDR3 size: 12 residues. The CDR3 here is CASSFQGGKLFF. In DNA form, the CDR3 reads TGTGCCAGCAGTTTCCAGGGTGGAAAACTGTTTTTT.

The V and J genes are TRBV7-9 and TRBJ1-5; TRBD1 might be the D (6 bases). The V gene lost 1 base and the J gene lost 2 bases, with 15 bases spanning the gap. Germline CDR1 reads SEHNR; CDR2 reads FQNEAQ (reference sequence). This CDR3 is 17 amino acids long. CDR3 DNA: TGTGCCAGCAGCTTAGGCGGGGGGCTCAGGGGCAATCAGCCCCAGCATTTT. As protein: CASSLGGGLRGNQPQHF.

J is TRBJ2-7 and V is TRBV6-5, with D possibly matching TRBD1 (5 bases). The CDR3 spans 15 residues. CDR1 is MNHEY, CDR2 SVGAGI, per germline. The ends were cut back, 5 bases at V and 0 bases at J, with 14 bases in the middle. The CDR3 here is CASSAGHFSSYEQYF. In DNA, the CDR3 is TGTGCCAGCAGTGCTGGACATTTTTCCTCCTACGAGCAGTACTTC.

The V gene is TRBV5-4, the J gene TRBJ2-1; possibly TRBD1 for D (5 bases). The ends were cut back, 1 base at V and 9 bases at J, with 11 bases in the middle. CDR1 and CDR2 (germline): SGHNT, YYREEE (reference sequence). The CDR3 loop spans 13 amino acids. CDR3 sequence: CASSLLRTTEQFF. CDR3 DNA: TGTGCCAGCAGCTTGCTGAGGACAACTGAGCAGTTCTTC.

The table lists this clone with a few counts. The sample carries other DNA sequences with the same CDR3. The V and J genes are TRBV4-1 and TRBJ1-5, with a tentative D call TRBD1 (5 bases). CDR1 is MGHRA, CDR2 YSYEKL, per germline. V gave up 0 bases and J gave up 0 bases, with 9 bases separating them. There are 16 residues in the CDR3. The CDR3 loop is CASSQDPGNSNQPQHF. The CDR3 bases are TGCGCCAGCAGCCAAGATCCAGGGAATAGCAATCAGCCCCAGCATTTT.

The chain links TRBV7-2 to TRBJ2-7, with 9 positions matching TRBD2. Germline V gene sequence: CDR1 SGHTA, CDR2 FQGNSA. With 1 base clipped from V and 2 bases from J, the junction kept 9 bases outside the gene matches. The CDR3 totals 17 residues. The CDR3 coding sequence is TGTGCCAGCAGCTTAGGCAGGGGTAGCGGGAGTGCCTACGAGCAGTACTTC. Residues: CASSLGRGSGSAYEQYF.

J is TRBJ1-4 and V is TRBV19; D may be TRBD1 (5 bases). Trimming cost V 5 bases and J 5 bases, with 18 bases left between them. The CDR3 is 16 residues long. Per germline, CDR1 LNHDA and CDR2 SQIVND (reference sequence). CDR3 DNA: TGTGCCAGTAGTCCAGGGAGCGGGTTCGACAATGAAAAACTGTTTTTT. Translated, it gives CASSPGSGFDNEKLFF.